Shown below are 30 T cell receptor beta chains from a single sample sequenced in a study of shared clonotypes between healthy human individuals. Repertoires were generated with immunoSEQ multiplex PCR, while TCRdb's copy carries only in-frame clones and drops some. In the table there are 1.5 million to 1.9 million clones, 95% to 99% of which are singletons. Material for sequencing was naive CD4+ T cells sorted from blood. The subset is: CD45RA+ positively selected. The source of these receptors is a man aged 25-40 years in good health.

The CDR3 coding sequence is TGCGCCAGCAGCCAAGGACGGTTGAACACTGAAGCTTTCTTT. Protein product: CASSQGRLNTEAFF. The rearrangement uses TRBV4-3 and TRBJ1-1; D gene uncertain. This CDR3 is 14 amino acids long. Germline CDR1 and CDR2: LGHNA and YSLEER. V lost 1 base and J 0 bases, leaving 6 bases between the germline ends.

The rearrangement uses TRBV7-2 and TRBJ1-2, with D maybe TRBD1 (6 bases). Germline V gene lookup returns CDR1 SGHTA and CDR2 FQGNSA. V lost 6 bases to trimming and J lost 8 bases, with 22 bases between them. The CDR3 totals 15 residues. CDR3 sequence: CASRGVQGPGGGYTF. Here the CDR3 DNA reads TGTGCCAGCAGGGGAGTACAGGGCCCGGGGGGAGGCTACACCTTC.

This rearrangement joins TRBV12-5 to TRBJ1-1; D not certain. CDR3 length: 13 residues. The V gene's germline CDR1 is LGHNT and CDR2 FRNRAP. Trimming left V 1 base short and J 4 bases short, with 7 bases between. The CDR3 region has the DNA TGTGCTAGTGGTTTGGGGGAAGGCACTGAAGCTTTCTTT. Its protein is CASGLGEGTEAFF.

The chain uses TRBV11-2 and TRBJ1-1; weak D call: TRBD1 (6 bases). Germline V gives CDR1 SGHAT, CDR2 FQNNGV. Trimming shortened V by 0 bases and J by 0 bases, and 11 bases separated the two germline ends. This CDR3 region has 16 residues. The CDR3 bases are TGTGCCAGCAGCTTAGACCCCACAGGGATGAACACTGAAGCTTTCTTT. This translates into CASSLDPTGMNTEAFF.

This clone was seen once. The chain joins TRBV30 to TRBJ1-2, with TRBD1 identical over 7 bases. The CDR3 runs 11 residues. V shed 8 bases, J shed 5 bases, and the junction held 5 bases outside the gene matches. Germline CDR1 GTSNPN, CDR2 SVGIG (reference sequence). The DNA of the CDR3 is TGTGCCGGAGGGACAGCTTATGGCTACACCTTC. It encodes CAGGTAYGYTF.

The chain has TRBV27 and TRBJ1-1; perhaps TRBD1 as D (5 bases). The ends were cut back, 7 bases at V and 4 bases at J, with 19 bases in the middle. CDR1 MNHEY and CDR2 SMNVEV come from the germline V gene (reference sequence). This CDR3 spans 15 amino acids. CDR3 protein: CASTPKAGWITEAFF. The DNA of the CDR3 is TGTGCCAGCACCCCAAAGGCAGGGTGGATCACTGAAGCTTTCTTT.

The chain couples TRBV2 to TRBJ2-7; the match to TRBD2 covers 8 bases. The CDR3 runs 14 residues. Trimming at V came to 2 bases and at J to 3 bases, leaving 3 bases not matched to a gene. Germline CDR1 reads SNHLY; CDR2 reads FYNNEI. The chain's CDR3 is CASSETSGGYEQYF. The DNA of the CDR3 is TGTGCCAGCAGTGAAACTAGCGGAGGCTACGAGCAGTACTTC.

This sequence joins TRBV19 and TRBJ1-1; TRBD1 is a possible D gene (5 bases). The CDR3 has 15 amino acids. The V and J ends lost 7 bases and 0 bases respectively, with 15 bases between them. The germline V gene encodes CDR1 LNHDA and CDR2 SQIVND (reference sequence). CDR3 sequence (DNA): TGTGCCAGTATACAGGCAGGCGGACTGAACACTGAAGCTTTCTTT. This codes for CASIQAGGLNTEAFF.

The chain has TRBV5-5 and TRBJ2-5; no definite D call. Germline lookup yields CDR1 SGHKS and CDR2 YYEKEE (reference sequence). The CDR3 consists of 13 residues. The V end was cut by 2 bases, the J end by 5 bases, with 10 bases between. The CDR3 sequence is CASSFGVPETQYF. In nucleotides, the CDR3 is TGTGCCAGCAGCTTTGGTGTTCCGGAGACCCAGTACTTC. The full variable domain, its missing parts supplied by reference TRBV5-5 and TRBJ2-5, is DAGVTQSPTHLIKTRGQQVTLRCSPISGHKSVSWYQQVLGQGPQFIFQYYEKEERGRGNFPDRFSARQFPNYSSELNVNALLLGDSALYLCASSFGVPETQYFGPGTRLLVL.

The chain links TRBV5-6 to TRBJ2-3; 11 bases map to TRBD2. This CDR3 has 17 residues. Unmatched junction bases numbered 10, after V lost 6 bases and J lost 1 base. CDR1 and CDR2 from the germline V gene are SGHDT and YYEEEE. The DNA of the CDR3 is TGTGCCAGCACCTTAGCGGGAGGGCCGACTGGCACAGATACGCAGTATTTT. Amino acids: CASTLAGGPTGTDTQYF. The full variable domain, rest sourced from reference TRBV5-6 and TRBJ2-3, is DAGVTQSPTHLIKTRGQQVTLRCSPKSGHDTVSWYQQALGQGPQFIFQYYEEEERQRGNFPDRFSGHQFPNYSSELNVNALLLGDSALYLCASTLAGGPTGTDTQYFGPGTRLTVL.

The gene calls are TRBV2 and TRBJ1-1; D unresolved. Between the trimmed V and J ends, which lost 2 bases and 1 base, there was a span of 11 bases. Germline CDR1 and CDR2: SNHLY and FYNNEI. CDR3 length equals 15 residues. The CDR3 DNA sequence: TGTGCCAGCAGTGAAACCCGGACGGAGAACACTGAAGCTTTCTTT. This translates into CASSETRTENTEAFF.

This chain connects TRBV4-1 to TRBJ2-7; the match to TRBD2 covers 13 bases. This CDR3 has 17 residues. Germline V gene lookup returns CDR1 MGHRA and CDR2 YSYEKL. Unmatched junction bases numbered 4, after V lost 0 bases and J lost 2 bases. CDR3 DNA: TGCGCCAGCAGCCAAGAGGGGACTAGCGGGACCCCCTACGAGCAGTACTTC. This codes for CASSQEGTSGTPYEQYF.

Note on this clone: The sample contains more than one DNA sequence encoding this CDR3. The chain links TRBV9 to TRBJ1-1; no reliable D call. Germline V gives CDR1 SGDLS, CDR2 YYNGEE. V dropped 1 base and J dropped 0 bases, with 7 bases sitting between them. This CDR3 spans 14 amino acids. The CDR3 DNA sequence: TGTGCCAGCAGCGTACAAAGCATGAACACTGAAGCTTTCTTT. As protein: CASSVQSMNTEAFF.

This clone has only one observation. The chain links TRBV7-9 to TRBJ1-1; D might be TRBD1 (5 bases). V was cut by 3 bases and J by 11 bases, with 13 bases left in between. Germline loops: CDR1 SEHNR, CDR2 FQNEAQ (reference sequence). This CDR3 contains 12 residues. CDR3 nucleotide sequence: TGTGCCAGCAGCTTGGGACGGAATCGGGCTTTCTTT. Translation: CASSLGRNRAFF. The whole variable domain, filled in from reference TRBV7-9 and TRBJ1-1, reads DTGVSQNPRHKITKRGQNVTFRCDPISEHNRLYWYRQTLGQGPEFLTYFQNEAQLEKSRLLSDRFSAERPKGSFSTLEIQRTEQGDSAMYLCASSLGRNRAFFGQGTRLTVV.

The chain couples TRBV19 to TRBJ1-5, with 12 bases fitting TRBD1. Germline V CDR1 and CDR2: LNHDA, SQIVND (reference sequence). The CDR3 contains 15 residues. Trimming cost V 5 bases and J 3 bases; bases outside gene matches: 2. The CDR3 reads CASSLGQGANQPQHF. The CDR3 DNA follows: TGTGCCAGTAGTCTGGGACAGGGGGCCAATCAGCCCCAGCATTTT.

Here the CDR3 DNA reads TGTGCCAGCAGCGTGGGACAGCCCAATGAGCAGTTCTTC. As protein: CASSVGQPNEQFF. The V gene is TRBV9, the J gene TRBJ2-1; the match to TRBD1 covers 7 bases. Germline V gene data show CDR1 as SGDLS and CDR2 as YYNGEE. This CDR3 is 13 amino acids long. V trimming: 2 bases; J trimming: 6 bases; junction bases outside the gene matches: 2.

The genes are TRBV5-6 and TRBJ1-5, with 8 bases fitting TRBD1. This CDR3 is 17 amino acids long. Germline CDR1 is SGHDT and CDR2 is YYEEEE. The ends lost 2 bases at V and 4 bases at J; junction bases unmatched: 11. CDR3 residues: CASSFGQGPLPNQPQHF. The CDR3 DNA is TGTGCCAGCAGCTTTGGACAGGGTCCACTACCAAATCAGCCCCAGCATTTT.

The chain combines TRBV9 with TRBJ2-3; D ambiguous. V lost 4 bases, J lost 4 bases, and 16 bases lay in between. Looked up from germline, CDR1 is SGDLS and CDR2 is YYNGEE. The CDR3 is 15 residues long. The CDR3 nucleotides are TGTGCCAGCAGCCCCTCTCCCAGCTCCTCAGATACGCAGTATTTT. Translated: CASSPSPSSSDTQYF.

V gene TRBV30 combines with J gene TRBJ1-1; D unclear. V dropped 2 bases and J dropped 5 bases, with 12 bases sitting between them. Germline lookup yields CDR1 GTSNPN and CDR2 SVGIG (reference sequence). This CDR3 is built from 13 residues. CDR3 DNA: TGTGCCTGGAGTAAAACTCTTAGAACTGAAGCTTTCTTT. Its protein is CAWSKTLRTEAFF.

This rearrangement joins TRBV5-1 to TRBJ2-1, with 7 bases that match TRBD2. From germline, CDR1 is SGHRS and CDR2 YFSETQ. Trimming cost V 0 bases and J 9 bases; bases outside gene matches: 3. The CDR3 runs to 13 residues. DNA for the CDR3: TGCGCCAGCAGCTTGGAGACTAGCTTTGAGCAGTTCTTC. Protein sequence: CASSLETSFEQFF.

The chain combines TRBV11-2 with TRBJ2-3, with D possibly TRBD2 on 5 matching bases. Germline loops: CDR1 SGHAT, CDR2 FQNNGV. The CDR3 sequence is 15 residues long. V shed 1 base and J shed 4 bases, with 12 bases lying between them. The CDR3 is CASSLVNVGADTQYF. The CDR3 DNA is TGTGCCAGCAGCTTAGTTAATGTCGGGGCAGATACGCAGTATTTT.

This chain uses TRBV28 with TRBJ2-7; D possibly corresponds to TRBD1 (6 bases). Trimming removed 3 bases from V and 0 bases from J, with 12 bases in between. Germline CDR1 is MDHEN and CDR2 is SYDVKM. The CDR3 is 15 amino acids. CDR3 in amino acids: CASSLWQGSSYEQYF. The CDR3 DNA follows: TGTGCCAGCAGTTTGTGGCAGGGGAGCTCCTACGAGCAGTACTTC.

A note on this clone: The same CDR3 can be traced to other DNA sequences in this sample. The CDR3 DNA sequence: TGTGCCAGCAGCGTAGGGCTAGCGGGCTCCTACGAGCAGTACTTC. Residues: CASSVGLAGSYEQYF. The chain links TRBV9 to TRBJ2-7, with 8 bases lining up with TRBD2. This CDR3 spans 15 amino acids. The ends lost 0 bases at V and 0 bases at J; junction bases unmatched: 2. Germline assignment: CDR1 SGDLS and CDR2 YYNGEE. The whole variable domain, remainder taken from reference TRBV9 and TRBJ2-7, is DSGVTQTPKHLITATGQRVTLRCSPRSGDLSVYWYQQSLDQGLQFLIQYYNGEERAKGNILERFSAQQFPDLHSELNLSSLELGDSALYFCASSVGLAGSYEQYFGPGTRLTVT.

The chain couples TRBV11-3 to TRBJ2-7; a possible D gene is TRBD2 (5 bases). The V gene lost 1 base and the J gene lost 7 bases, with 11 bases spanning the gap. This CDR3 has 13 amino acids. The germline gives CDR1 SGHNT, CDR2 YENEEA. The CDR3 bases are TGTGCCAGCAGCTTAGGAGGGAGAGGTGAGCAGTACTTC. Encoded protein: CASSLGGRGEQYF.

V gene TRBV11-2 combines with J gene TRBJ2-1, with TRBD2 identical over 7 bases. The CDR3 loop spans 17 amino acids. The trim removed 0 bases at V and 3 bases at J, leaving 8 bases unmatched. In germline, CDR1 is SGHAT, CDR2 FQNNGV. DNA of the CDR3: TGTGCCAGCAGCTTAGATCCCCGGGCTAGCGGCTACAATGAGCAGTTCTTC. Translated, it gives CASSLDPRASGYNEQFF.

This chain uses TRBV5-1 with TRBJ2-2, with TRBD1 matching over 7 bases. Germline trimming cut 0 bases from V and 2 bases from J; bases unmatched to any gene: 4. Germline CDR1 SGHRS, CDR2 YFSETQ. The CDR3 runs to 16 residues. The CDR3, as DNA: TGCGCCAGCAGCTTGGCGGCAGGGGGTAACACCGGGGAGCTGTTTTTT. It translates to CASSLAAGGNTGELFF.

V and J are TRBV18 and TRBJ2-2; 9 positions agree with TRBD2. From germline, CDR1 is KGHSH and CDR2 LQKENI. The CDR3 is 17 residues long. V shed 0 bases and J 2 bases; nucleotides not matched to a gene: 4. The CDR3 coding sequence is TGTGCCAGCTCACCACCGATTCTAGCGGGAAACACCGGGGAGCTGTTTTTT. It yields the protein CASSPPILAGNTGELFF.

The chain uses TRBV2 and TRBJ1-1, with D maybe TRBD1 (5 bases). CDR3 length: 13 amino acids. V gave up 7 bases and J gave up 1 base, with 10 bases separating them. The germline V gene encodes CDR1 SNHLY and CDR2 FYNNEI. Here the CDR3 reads CASKRGRNTEAFF. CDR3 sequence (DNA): TGTGCCAGCAAGAGGGGTCGGAACACTGAAGCTTTCTTT.

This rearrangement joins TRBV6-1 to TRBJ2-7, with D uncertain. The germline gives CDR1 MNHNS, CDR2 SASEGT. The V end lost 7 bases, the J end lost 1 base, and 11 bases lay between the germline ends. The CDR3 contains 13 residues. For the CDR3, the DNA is TGTGCCAGCACGAGTCTGGTATCCTACGAGCAGTACTTC. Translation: CASTSLVSYEQYF.

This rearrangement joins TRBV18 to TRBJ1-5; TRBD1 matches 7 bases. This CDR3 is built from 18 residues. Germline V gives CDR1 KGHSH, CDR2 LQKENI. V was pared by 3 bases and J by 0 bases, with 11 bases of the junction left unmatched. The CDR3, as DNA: TGTGCCAGCTCACCCCGAGGACAGGATTTTCATAGCAATCAGCCCCAGCATTTT. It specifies CASSPRGQDFHSNQPQHF.